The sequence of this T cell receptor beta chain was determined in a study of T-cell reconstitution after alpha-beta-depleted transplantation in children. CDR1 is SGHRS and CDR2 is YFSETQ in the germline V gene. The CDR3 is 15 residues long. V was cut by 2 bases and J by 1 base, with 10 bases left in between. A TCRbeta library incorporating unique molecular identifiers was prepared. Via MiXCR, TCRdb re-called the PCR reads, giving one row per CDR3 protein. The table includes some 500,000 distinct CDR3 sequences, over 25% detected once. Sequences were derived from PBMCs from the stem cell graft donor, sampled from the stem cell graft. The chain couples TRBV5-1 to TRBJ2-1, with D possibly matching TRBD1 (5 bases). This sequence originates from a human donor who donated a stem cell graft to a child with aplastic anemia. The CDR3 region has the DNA TGCGCCAGCAGCTTCAGGGTCGAGTCCTACAATGAGCAGTTCTTC. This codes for CASSFRVESYNEQFF.